One and the same sample provided the 32 T cell receptor beta chains below, sequenced in a study of beta chain features in type 1 diabetes. Reverse transcription of all isolated RNA meant that expressed TCRB transcripts were sequenced. Here immunoSEQ multiplex PCR was the method, and the copy in TCRdb shows in-frame clones only, minus some. The profile shows around 180,000 clones, about 13% of them singletons. Sequenced: central memory CD4+ T cells from blood. The receptors here all came from a woman aged 18-29 years in good health.

This clone was found a few times. The chain combines TRBV27 with TRBJ2-4; 9 bases are a match to TRBD1. Trimming removed 1 base from V and 2 bases from J; junction bases left unmatched: 3. The CDR3 runs 16 residues. Germline-derived CDR1 and CDR2 are MNHEY and SMNVEV (reference sequence). CDR3 in DNA: TGTGCCAGCAGTTTATTGGGACAGGGAACCAAAAACATTCAGTACTTC. Its translation: CASSLLGQGTKNIQYF.

J is TRBJ2-1 and V is TRBV5-1, with 14 nucleotides matching TRBD2. Germline V lookup: CDR1 SGHRS, CDR2 YFSETQ. The J segment lost 8 bases and the V segment lost 4 bases, leaving 8 bases of the junction unmatched. The CDR3 runs to 16 residues. The CDR3 loop is CASSPQPGLAGDEQFF. The CDR3 region has the DNA TGCGCCAGCAGCCCCCAACCGGGACTAGCGGGAGATGAGCAGTTCTTC.

J is TRBJ1-1 and V is TRBV18; D might be TRBD1 (5 bases). The CDR3 sequence is 14 residues long. Between the trimmed V and J ends, which lost 2 bases and 5 bases, there was a span of 12 bases. The germline V gene encodes CDR1 KGHSH and CDR2 LQKENI. The CDR3 loop is CASSPRGSGTEAFF. CDR3 nucleotides: TGTGCCAGCTCACCAAGAGGATCAGGGACTGAAGCTTTCTTT.

The gene calls are TRBV27 and TRBJ1-5, with TRBD1 identical over 7 bases. CDR3 length: 15 amino acids. V shed 6 bases, J shed 7 bases, and the junction held 12 bases outside the gene matches. Germline CDR1 is MNHEY and CDR2 is SMNVEV (reference sequence). Here the CDR3 DNA reads TGTGCCAGCAGGGAAAACAGGGGACCGAGCCAGCCCCAGCATTTT. Translation: CASRENRGPSQPQHF.

In its sample, this clone was seen a few times. The rearrangement links TRBV7-2 to TRBJ2-3, with D unclear. Germline V gene data show CDR1 as SGHTA and CDR2 as FQGNSA. The length of the CDR3 is 14 residues. With 5 bases removed from V and 9 bases from J, the gap between germline ends came to 18 bases. The CDR3 nucleotides are TGTGCCAGCAGCGCCTACCTAGGAACGGTGACGCAGTATTTT. Encoded protein: CASSAYLGTVTQYF.

This chain connects TRBV5-5 to TRBJ2-2, with TRBD2 matching 12 bases. The CDR3 is 16 residues long. Looked up from germline, CDR1 is SGHKS and CDR2 is YYEKEE (reference sequence). Trimming cost V 4 bases and J 5 bases; bases outside gene matches: 6. The CDR3: CASSRGLAGTTGELFF. Written as DNA, the CDR3 is TGTGCCAGCAGCAGAGGACTAGCGGGAACGACCGGGGAGCTGTTTTTT.

This chain joins TRBV9 and TRBJ2-1, with a weak D call TRBD1 (5 bases). With 0 bases removed from V and 5 bases from J, the gap between germline ends came to 9 bases. The CDR3 is 14 residues long. Germline assignment: CDR1 SGDLS and CDR2 YYNGEE. CDR3 protein: CASSVDGRDNEQFF. CDR3 sequence (DNA): TGTGCCAGCAGCGTAGACGGCAGGGACAATGAGCAGTTCTTC. Drawing the rest from reference TRBV9 and TRBJ2-1, the complete variable domain is DSGVTQTPKHLITATGQRVTLRCSPRSGDLSVYWYQQSLDQGLQFLIQYYNGEERAKGNILERFSAQQFPDLHSELNLSSLELGDSALYFCASSVDGRDNEQFFGPGTRLTVL.

The chain recombines TRBV30 with TRBJ2-3, with 14 bases identical to TRBD2. The V gene's germline CDR1 is GTSNPN and CDR2 SVGIG (reference sequence). Trimming removed 2 bases from V and 4 bases from J; junction bases left unmatched: 5. This CDR3 is built from 16 residues. The CDR3 reads CAWSTGTSGSADTQYF. The CDR3 region has the DNA TGTGCCTGGAGTACCGGGACTAGCGGGAGCGCAGATACGCAGTATTTT.

This clone showed up just a few times. This chain joins TRBV18 and TRBJ2-7; 15 bases agree with TRBD2. J lost 3 bases, V lost 3 bases, and 6 bases had no gene match. CDR3 size: 17 residues. Germline-derived CDR1 and CDR2 are KGHSH and LQKENI. For the CDR3, the DNA is TGTGCCAGCTCACCGGCAGCGGGACTAGCGGGAGGCTACGAGCAGTACTTC. Protein: CASSPAAGLAGGYEQYF.

This clone came up a few times. The J gene is TRBJ2-7, the V gene TRBV28, with D possibly matching TRBD1 (5 bases). The length of the CDR3 is 13 residues. Trimming pared 6 bases from V and 3 bases from J, leaving 12 bases between. Germline CDR1 and CDR2: MDHEN and SYDVKM. CDR3 sequence (DNA): TGTGCCAGCAGCAGAGCAGACAGCTACGAGCAGTACTTC. Translating it yields CASSRADSYEQYF.

This clone has a handful of counts. The gene calls are TRBV27 and TRBJ1-2, with a possible D match to TRBD1 (5 bases). From germline, CDR1 is MNHEY and CDR2 SMNVEV (reference sequence). The germline V and J ends were trimmed by 3 bases and 6 bases, with 17 bases remaining between them. CDR3 length: 15 amino acids. CDR3 nucleotide sequence: TGTGCCAGCAGTTTGGCCCCCGACAGTAGGGATGGCTACACCTTC. Amino acids: CASSLAPDSRDGYTF.

With respect to this clone: Other DNA sequences in this specimen translate into the identical CDR3. The J gene is TRBJ1-1, the V gene TRBV5-1; 9 nucleotides match TRBD1. The germline CDR1 and CDR2 sequences are SGHRS and YFSETQ. There are 15 residues in the CDR3. J gave up 5 bases and V 0 bases, and 5 bases lay outside the gene matches. The DNA of the CDR3 is TGCGCCAGCAGCTTGGGAGGGACAGGGCGAACTGAAGCTTTCTTT. Protein sequence: CASSLGGTGRTEAFF.

This clone was recorded only once. This sequence joins TRBV27 and TRBJ1-4, with a weak D call TRBD1 (5 bases). Trimming shortened V by 3 bases and J by 7 bases, and 12 bases separated the two germline ends. The germline V gene encodes CDR1 MNHEY and CDR2 SMNVEV (reference sequence). The CDR3 is 14 amino acids. The CDR3 spells CASSFGGGSEKLFF. The CDR3 DNA follows: TGTGCCAGCAGTTTCGGGGGGGGAAGTGAAAAACTGTTTTTT.

This clone showed up just a few times. The V call is TRBV18, the J call TRBJ2-3; TRBD1 matches 7 bases. CDR1 is KGHSH and CDR2 is LQKENI in the germline V gene. This CDR3 comprises 17 residues. Losses at the gene ends were 3 bases for V and 2 bases for J; bases not matched to a gene: 11. The CDR3 region has the DNA TGTGCCAGCTCACCTCCCGGGGCCAGGGGGACCACAGATACGCAGTATTTT. Translated, it gives CASSPPGARGTTDTQYF.

The J gene is TRBJ1-5, the V gene TRBV7-2; no firm D call. The CDR3 runs to 15 residues. Per the germline V gene, CDR1 is SGHTA and CDR2 is FQGNSA. V shed 0 bases and J shed 3 bases, with 9 bases lying between them. The CDR3: CASSLAAGYNQPQHF. DNA of the CDR3: TGTGCCAGCAGCTTAGCGGCAGGCTACAATCAGCCCCAGCATTTT.

This clone was seen more than once but under ten times. The V gene is TRBV6-1, the J gene TRBJ2-7; possible D gene TRBD1, 6 bases. Germline values: CDR1 MNHNS, CDR2 SASEGT. CDR3 size: 12 residues. V was clipped by 10 bases and J by 4 bases, with 14 bases between them. CDR3 loop: CATLGTGYEQYF. DNA of the CDR3: TGTGCCACCCTCGGAACAGGGTACGAGCAGTACTTC.

The rearrangement uses TRBV7-9 and TRBJ1-5; D might be TRBD1 (5 bases). The ends were cut back, 3 bases at V and 4 bases at J, with 10 bases in the middle. Germline V gene lookup returns CDR1 SEHNR and CDR2 FQNEAQ (reference sequence). The CDR3 covers 14 residues. The CDR3 protein is CASSFHGGNQPQHF. The CDR3 DNA reads TGTGCCAGCAGCTTTCACGGGGGAAATCAGCCCCAGCATTTT.

The table lists this clone with a few counts. This sample also contains other DNA sequences that code for the same CDR3. This chain uses TRBV18 with TRBJ1-5, with D tentatively TRBD1 (6 bases). Germline CDR1 reads KGHSH; CDR2 reads LQKENI. Trimming took 3 bases from V and 1 from J, leaving 7 bases between them. This CDR3 comprises 14 residues. This chain's CDR3 is CASSPQGSNQPQHF. The CDR3, as DNA: TGTGCCAGCTCACCTCAGGGGAGCAATCAGCCCCAGCATTTT.

The J gene is TRBJ2-1, the V gene TRBV30; TRBD2 agrees at 7 bases. CDR3 size: 14 residues. Trimming at V came to 5 bases and at J to 9 bases, leaving 13 bases not matched to a gene. Germline CDR1 and CDR2: GTSNPN and SVGIG (reference sequence). Here the CDR3 DNA reads TGTGCCTGGGAGCCTAGCGGTGTTGCGGGTGAGCAGTTCTTC. Protein: CAWEPSGVAGEQFF.

CDR3 sequence (DNA): TGTGCCAGTAGTATTACAGGACAGGGTCACAATGAGCAGTTCTTC. Amino acid sequence: CASSITGQGHNEQFF. The chain joins TRBV19 to TRBJ2-1; 8 bases are shared with TRBD1. J lost 5 bases, V lost 3 bases, and 6 bases had no gene match. Germline CDR1 and CDR2: LNHDA and SQIVND (reference sequence). The CDR3 is 15 amino acids.

This clone was counted between two and nine times. The chain links TRBV7-9 to TRBJ2-2, with D tentatively TRBD2 (6 bases). This CDR3 has 15 amino acids. Between the trimmed V and J ends, which lost 5 bases and 2 bases, there was a span of 12 bases. Germline CDR1 reads SEHNR; CDR2 reads FQNEAQ (reference sequence). CDR3 DNA sequence: TGTGCCAGCAGCGGAGGACTAATTAACACCGGGGAGCTGTTTTTT. It yields the protein CASSGGLINTGELFF.

The V call is TRBV28, the J call TRBJ2-6; a weak D match, TRBD1 (6 bases). CDR3 length equals 15 residues. CDR1 is MDHEN, CDR2 SYDVKM, per germline. Trimming pared 6 bases from V and 4 bases from J, leaving 13 bases between. The CDR3 loop reads CASRPTGLGANVLTF. CDR3 DNA sequence: TGTGCCAGCAGACCTACAGGGTTAGGGGCCAACGTCCTGACTTTC.

The chain is built from TRBV9 and TRBJ1-3, with D perhaps matching TRBD1 (5 bases). This CDR3 has 14 amino acids. Germline lookup yields CDR1 SGDLS and CDR2 YYNGEE. Trimming cost V 4 bases and J 0 bases, with 8 bases left between them. The CDR3 sequence is CASSLDNSGNTIYF. The CDR3 DNA reads as TGTGCCAGCAGCCTGGACAACTCTGGAAACACCATATATTTT.

The V gene is TRBV19, the J gene TRBJ1-1, with 7 positions matching TRBD1. Germline V lookup: CDR1 LNHDA, CDR2 SQIVND (reference sequence). The length of the CDR3 is 15 residues. The ends lost 3 bases at V and 6 bases at J; junction bases unmatched: 10. The CDR3 sequence: CASSIKPSGTAEAFF. The CDR3 coding sequence is TGTGCCAGTAGTATCAAACCCTCCGGGACAGCTGAAGCTTTCTTT.

The chain couples TRBV28 to TRBJ2-1; 9 nucleotides line up with TRBD1. V shed 10 bases and J 2 bases; nucleotides not matched to a gene: 3. Germline CDR1 is MDHEN and CDR2 is SYDVKM. The CDR3 consists of 13 residues. CDR3 protein: CATTGGAYNEQFF. The CDR3 coding sequence is TGTGCCACTACAGGGGGCGCCTACAATGAGCAGTTCTTC.

The sample holds a few counts of this clone. Written as DNA, the CDR3 is TGTGCCAGCTCACCACCGAGTGCGCGTGGCACTGAAGCTTTCTTT. Encoded protein: CASSPPSARGTEAFF. The chain carries TRBV18 and TRBJ1-1; D is undetermined. Between the trimmed V and J ends, which lost 0 bases and 4 bases, there was a span of 12 bases. The CDR3 spans 15 residues. Per the germline V gene, CDR1 is KGHSH and CDR2 is LQKENI.

This chain uses TRBV29-1 with TRBJ2-1; 8 bases match TRBD1. The CDR3 consists of 15 residues. Germline loops: CDR1 SQVTM, CDR2 ANQGSEA. V shed 0 bases, J shed 7 bases, and the junction held 8 bases outside the gene matches. CDR3 loop: CSVEDGRGLRNEQFF. The CDR3 region has the DNA TGCAGCGTTGAAGATGGCAGGGGGCTAAGAAATGAGCAGTTCTTC.

This clone was counted only a few times. This chain connects TRBV27 to TRBJ2-5; TRBD2 aligns across 11 bases. After removal of 6 bases from V and 5 bases from J, the junction contained 8 bases not matched to a gene. Germline CDR1 is MNHEY and CDR2 is SMNVEV (reference sequence). CDR3 length: 15 amino acids. The CDR3 spells CASSPTSGSWETQYF. In DNA form, the CDR3 reads TGTGCCAGCAGCCCTACTAGCGGGAGCTGGGAGACCCAGTACTTC.

This chain links TRBV11-1 with TRBJ2-7; the match to TRBD2 covers 9 bases. There are 18 residues in the CDR3. Germline values: CDR1 SGHAT, CDR2 FQDESV (reference sequence). Trimming removed 2 bases from V and 3 bases from J; junction bases left unmatched: 14. CDR3 coding DNA: TGTGCCAGCAGCTTAAGTTGGATAGCGGGAGCTGGCAGCTACGAGCAGTACTTC. Translated: CASSLSWIAGAGSYEQYF.

This chain joins TRBV30 and TRBJ1-2; D is possibly TRBD1 (6 bases). This CDR3 spans 13 amino acids. With 0 bases removed from V and 7 bases from J, the gap between germline ends came to 12 bases. Germline V gives CDR1 GTSNPN, CDR2 SVGIG (reference sequence). This CDR3 is CAWSVGGAPGYTF. Written as DNA, the CDR3 is TGTGCCTGGAGTGTAGGGGGGGCGCCTGGCTACACCTTC.

V usage is TRBV7-9 and J usage is TRBJ2-7; 11 positions agree with TRBD2. V shed 5 bases, J shed 3 bases, and the junction held 9 bases outside the gene matches. Germline V gene data show CDR1 as SEHNR and CDR2 as FQNEAQ (reference sequence). There are 16 residues in the CDR3. The CDR3 DNA reads as TGTGCCAGCAGCGATTTTCTAGCGGGAGGAAGCTACGAGCAGTACTTC. This translates into CASSDFLAGGSYEQYF.

This clone was counted only a few times. The chain links TRBV10-3 to TRBJ2-1; no definite D call. Trimming removed 6 bases at V and 0 bases at J, with 9 bases between. This CDR3 is built from 14 residues. Per the germline V gene, CDR1 is ENHRY and CDR2 is SYGVKD. CDR3 nucleotides: TGTGCCATCAGAGAGACGAGCTCCTACAATGAGCAGTTCTTC. Translated, it gives CAIRETSSYNEQFF.